Below, one T cell receptor (beta chain) is given with its context. Its target is unknown. This could be a read error, since a much larger clone is one nucleotide away. The data are from a study of Graves' ophthalmopathy and Graves' hyperthyroidism. General observations from the study: Clonotypes were expanded in thyroid at above 0.001 frequency, and most also appeared in blood. Ophthalmopathy cases were distinguished from stable hyperthyroidism by a 13-signature model, reaching around 90% sensitivity and around 83% specificity.

RNA transcripts provided the template for amplifying TCR beta CDR3 regions. RT-PCR with HTBI primers came first, then second-round multiplex PCR. Each CDR3 protein gets one entry after TCRdb re-called the multiplex PCR reads with MiXCR. The data contain approximately 700,000 distinct CDR3 sequences, 35% to 50% of them seen just once; the ten biggest clones take up around 40%. Ophthalmopathy-affected donors exhibited moderate-to-severe activity, CAS ≥3, NOSPECS ≥4, and duration under 3 months. The starting material, 10 ml of fresh peripheral blood, provided the PBMCs. The V and J ends lost 8 bases and 5 bases respectively, with 22 bases between them. This CDR3 has 15 residues. Germline V gene sequence: CDR1 SGHVS, CDR2 FNYEAQ.

This receptor was taken from an adult man with Graves' ophthalmopathy. Specimen: peripheral blood. This rearrangement joins TRBV7-6 to TRBJ2-7; TRBD1 is a possible D gene (5 bases). The CDR3 protein is CASGAGPDGSHEQYF. In nucleotides, the CDR3 is TGTGCCAGCGGAGCAGGGCCGGACGGTTCCCACGAGCAGTACTTC.